These 18 T cell receptor beta chains originate from one sample sequenced in a study of sequential checkpoint blockade in melanoma. The treatment is: randomized to nivolumab then ipilimumab (arm A) or the reverse (arm B). Sequenced by immunoSEQ multiplex PCR; TCRdb stores in-frame clones only, minus some. Among around 4,000 clones, about 23% were seen once, and the ten largest hold 13%. The sample consisted of tumor tissue (inferred from file names), taken from a patient given nivolumab and ipilimumab in sequence. These receptors were obtained from a human donor with melanoma.

In this sample, this clone turned up a few times. The rearrangement uses TRBV28 and TRBJ1-2, with a weak D call TRBD1 (5 bases). The CDR3 sequence is 14 residues long. Trimming pared 7 bases from V and 4 bases from J, leaving 16 bases between. Looked up from germline, CDR1 is MDHEN and CDR2 is SYDVKM. CDR3 protein: CASNRPDRGYGYTF. The CDR3 DNA follows: TGTGCCAGCAATAGACCCGACAGAGGCTATGGCTACACCTTC.

The CDR3 loop reads CASSINRDYEQYF. The CDR3, as DNA: TGTGCCAGTAGTATAAACAGAGACTACGAGCAGTACTTC. This chain joins TRBV19 and TRBJ2-7; no definite D call. Germline assignment: CDR1 LNHDA and CDR2 SQIVND (reference sequence). Trimming removed 2 bases from V and 3 bases from J, with 8 bases in between. The CDR3 is made up of 13 amino acids.

The chain carries TRBV28 and TRBJ1-2; possibly TRBD1 for D (6 bases). Deletions cut 5 bases from V and 4 bases from J, with 8 bases between. CDR1 is MDHEN, CDR2 SYDVKM, per germline. The CDR3 consists of 12 residues. This chain's CDR3 is CASSEQGYGYTF. CDR3 DNA: TGTGCCAGCAGTGAACAGGGCTATGGCTACACCTTC.

This clone occurred many times. V gene TRBV7-6 combines with J gene TRBJ1-2; D unclear. From germline, CDR1 is SGHVS and CDR2 FNYEAQ. Trimming pared 5 bases from V and 5 bases from J, leaving 18 bases between. The CDR3 totals 15 residues. The CDR3: CASSLEPGSIYGYTF. CDR3 DNA: TGTGCCAGCAGCCTCGAACCGGGATCAATATATGGCTACACCTTC.

This clone has a handful of counts. This chain uses TRBV28 with TRBJ1-2; TRBD1 aligns across 8 bases. Looked up from germline, CDR1 is MDHEN and CDR2 is SYDVKM. The CDR3 has 14 amino acids. After removal of 9 bases from V and 6 bases from J, the junction contained 12 bases not matched to a gene. DNA of the CDR3: TGTGCCAGTATTCAGGGGGCGGGAGGTGATGGCTACACCTTC. This translates into CASIQGAGGDGYTF.

Relative to its sample, this clone is medium-sized. The chain recombines TRBV12-5 with TRBJ1-4, with D possibly TRBD1 on 6 matching bases. Trimming removed 6 bases from V and 5 bases from J, with 19 bases in between. CDR1 and CDR2 (germline): LGHNT, FRNRAP. The CDR3 sequence is 16 residues long. The CDR3: CASGLTGSLRNEKLFF. For the CDR3, the DNA is TGTGCTAGTGGCCTTACAGGGAGTCTGCGGAATGAAAAACTGTTTTTT.

The rearrangement joins TRBV18 to TRBJ2-3; possible D gene TRBD2, 7 bases. Germline V gene lookup returns CDR1 KGHSH and CDR2 LQKENI. Between the trimmed V and J ends, which lost 1 base and 6 bases, there was a span of 14 bases. This CDR3 region has 15 residues. This CDR3 reads CASSPQWGGRDTQYF. The CDR3 nucleotides are TGTGCCAGCTCACCACAATGGGGGGGCCGTGATACGCAGTATTTT.

The V and J genes are TRBV18 and TRBJ2-7; TRBD2 matches at 14 bases. Germline V gene lookup returns CDR1 KGHSH and CDR2 LQKENI. The CDR3 is 19 residues long. J lost 0 bases, V lost 4 bases, and 11 bases had no gene match. The CDR3 reads CASSQRGLAGVVSSYEQYF. DNA of the CDR3: TGTGCCAGCTCACAACGGGGACTAGCGGGGGTTGTAAGCTCCTACGAGCAGTACTTC.

This chain connects TRBV6-7 to TRBJ2-1, with D unclear. TRBV6-7 is known as an ORF, though its function is uncertain. Trimming stripped 2 bases from V and 10 bases from J, with 6 bases between. The CDR3 length is 11 residues. CDR3 sequence reads: CASSYIKEQFF. The CDR3 DNA reads as TGTGCCAGCAGTTACATTAAGGAGCAGTTCTTC.

This clone was picked up a small number of times. V gene TRBV4-1 combines with J gene TRBJ1-2; the D is unclear. Germline assignment: CDR1 MGHRA and CDR2 YSYEKL. V lost 0 bases to trimming and J lost 2 bases, with 7 bases between them. The CDR3 is 14 residues long. CDR3 protein: CASSQEPGNYGYTF. CDR3 nucleotide sequence: TGCGCCAGCAGCCAAGAGCCAGGAAACTATGGCTACACCTTC.

The V gene is TRBV5-1, the J gene TRBJ2-2; TRBD1 aligns across 9 bases. V lost 4 bases, J lost 1 base, and 5 bases stayed unmatched. In germline, CDR1 is SGHRS, CDR2 YFSETQ. The CDR3 extends over 16 amino acids. The CDR3 DNA follows: TGCGCCAGCAGCCCACCGACAGGGGGGAACACCGGGGAGCTGTTTTTT. This encodes CASSPPTGGNTGELFF.

This clone appeared many times. The CDR3 spells CASSGFLSYEQYF. CDR3 DNA: TGTGCCAGCAGCGGGTTTTTGTCCTACGAGCAGTACTTC. The chain is built from TRBV7-2 and TRBJ2-7; D is ambiguous. CDR1 SGHTA and CDR2 FQGNSA come from the germline V gene. The length of the CDR3 is 13 residues. Trimming pared 5 bases from V and 1 base from J, leaving 9 bases between.

V and J are TRBV5-1 and TRBJ1-4, with D unresolved. Trimming stripped 0 bases from V and 0 bases from J, with 12 bases between. The CDR3 has 17 amino acids. The germline V gene has CDR1 SGHRS and CDR2 YFSETQ. CDR3 in amino acids: CASSLDVGSATNEKLFF. DNA for the CDR3: TGCGCCAGCAGCTTGGACGTCGGAAGTGCAACTAATGAAAAACTGTTTTTT.

The chain couples TRBV5-1 to TRBJ2-1; unclear D gene. V gave up 0 bases and J gave up 0 bases, with 10 bases separating them. The CDR3 has 16 amino acids. The V gene's germline CDR1 is SGHRS and CDR2 YFSETQ. The CDR3 here is CASSLEPESSYNEQFF. The CDR3 DNA reads as TGCGCCAGCAGCTTGGAACCTGAGAGCTCCTACAATGAGCAGTTCTTC. The whole variable domain, remainder taken from reference TRBV5-1 and TRBJ2-1, is KAGVTQTPRYLIKTRGQQVTLSCSPISGHRSVSWYQQTPGQGLQFLFEYFSETQRNKGNFPGRFSGRQFSNSRSEMNVSTLELGDSALYLCASSLEPESSYNEQFFGPGTRLTVL.

The chain uses TRBV5-1 and TRBJ2-7; 8 nucleotides agree with TRBD2. CDR3 length: 15 residues. V gave up 1 base and J gave up 3 bases; unmatched junction bases: 6. CDR1 and CDR2 (germline): SGHRS, YFSETQ. CDR3 loop: CASSLFGGANYEQYF. The CDR3 DNA reads as TGCGCCAGCAGCTTGTTCGGGGGGGCGAACTACGAGCAGTACTTC.

There are many counts of this clone. The chain links TRBV11-3 to TRBJ2-5, with 10 nucleotides matching TRBD2. After removal of 1 base from V and 5 bases from J, the junction contained 4 bases not matched to a gene. The CDR3 totals 15 residues. CDR1 is SGHNT, CDR2 YENEEA, per germline. The CDR3 DNA sequence: TGTGCCAGCAGCTTAGTAGCGGGGGGCGGTGAGACCCAGTACTTC. This encodes CASSLVAGGGETQYF.

This clone is labeled as medium-sized. This sequence joins TRBV9 and TRBJ1-2, with 8 bases lining up with TRBD1. CDR3 size: 14 residues. J was trimmed by 4 bases and V by 5 bases; bases with no gene match: 7. Germline V gene lookup returns CDR1 SGDLS and CDR2 YYNGEE. CDR3 bases: TGTGCCAGCAGTAATTACAGGGGGGGCTATGGCTACACCTTC. It is translated as CASSNYRGGYGYTF.

V and J are TRBV6-8 and TRBJ1-5, with TRBD1 identical over 10 bases. CDR3 length: 15 residues. The V gene's germline CDR1 is MNHGY and CDR2 SAAAGT. The junction had 8 bases not matched to a gene; V was cut back by 5 bases and J by 7 bases. The chain's CDR3 is CASSPRDRGNQPQHF. The DNA of the CDR3 is TGTGCCAGCAGTCCCCGGGACAGGGGTAACCAGCCCCAGCATTTT.